Shown below are 5 T cell receptor beta chains from a single sample sequenced in a study of T cell responses to AZD1222 COVID-19 vaccine. Here immunoSEQ multiplex PCR was the method, and the copy in TCRdb shows in-frame clones only, minus some. The sample carries around 150,000 clones, approximately 94% recorded once. Sample: peripheral blood, taken 28 days after the second AZD1222 dose. These receptors all stem from an adult who received the AZD1222 COVID-19 vaccine.

This chain links TRBV25-1 with TRBJ2-7; 8 nucleotides align to TRBD2. The CDR3 sequence is 15 residues long. The germline CDR1 and CDR2 sequences are MGHDK and SYGVNS. V shed 0 bases, J shed 4 bases, and the junction held 5 bases outside the gene matches. The CDR3 DNA follows: TGTGCCAGCAGTGAATATGGGCGGGGGGAGTACGAGCAGTACTTC. Residues: CASSEYGRGEYEQYF.

V usage is TRBV6-5 and J usage is TRBJ1-2, with 7 bases that match TRBD1. Per germline, CDR1 MNHEY and CDR2 SVGAGI. There are 13 residues in the CDR3. V lost 2 bases, J lost 6 bases, and 3 bases stayed unmatched. In DNA form, the CDR3 reads TGTGCCAGCAGTTACCGACAGGGAAATGGCTACACCTTC. Translating gives CASSYRQGNGYTF.

The chain combines TRBV6-5 with TRBJ1-2, with TRBD1 as a possible D gene (6 bases). The germline V gene encodes CDR1 MNHEY and CDR2 SVGAGI. The CDR3 consists of 15 residues. Trimming pared 6 bases from V and 3 bases from J, leaving 17 bases between. The DNA of the CDR3 is TGTGCCAGCAGGAGGGGGACCCCGGACGACTATGGCTACACCTTC. Its translation is CASRRGTPDDYGYTF.

This chain links TRBV7-9 with TRBJ2-1, with 10 nucleotides matching TRBD2. J gave up 0 bases and V 5 bases, and 4 bases lay outside the gene matches. CDR1 is SEHNR and CDR2 is FQNEAQ in the germline V gene (reference sequence). The CDR3 runs 16 residues. The CDR3 reads CASSPRTSGSYNEQFF. The DNA for the CDR3 is TGTGCCAGCAGCCCGAGGACTAGCGGCTCCTACAATGAGCAGTTCTTC. The whole variable domain, filled in from reference TRBV7-9 and TRBJ2-1, reads DTGVSQNPRHKITKRGQNVTFRCDPISEHNRLYWYRQTLGQGPEFLTYFQNEAQLEKSRLLSDRFSAERPKGSFSTLEIQRTEQGDSAMYLCASSPRTSGSYNEQFFGPGTRLTVL.

The CDR3 loop is CASRGEKLFF. Written as DNA, the CDR3 is TGTGCCAGCAGGGGTGAAAAACTGTTTTTT. The rearrangement uses TRBV12-3 or TRBV12-4 and TRBJ1-4; D gene unclear. V was shortened by 6 bases and J by 7 bases, with 3 bases between the two germline ends. This CDR3 region has 10 residues.